The next 10 T cell receptor beta chains were all read from a single sample in a study of blood T cell repertoires in COVID-19. Libraries were prepared by immunoSEQ multiplex PCR; TCRdb keeps only in-frame clonotypes and omits some of them. The data contain over 200,000 clones, more than 70% of them singletons. The sequenced material came from peripheral blood. All receptors derive from a woman in her sixties or seventies with acute or convalescent COVID-19.

The V call is TRBV5-4, the J call TRBJ2-5, with D perhaps matching TRBD2 (6 bases). V lost 4 bases, J lost 7 bases, and 14 bases lay in between. Germline V lookup: CDR1 SGHNT, CDR2 YYREEE (reference sequence). The CDR3 spans 13 residues. The CDR3 reads CASSLGTRGTQYF. CDR3 coding DNA: TGTGCCAGCAGCCTCGGGACTCGGGGGACCCAGTACTTC.

The rearrangement links TRBV19 to TRBJ1-2, with TRBD1 matching over 7 bases. With V trimmed by 7 bases and J by 0 bases, 11 bases remained unmatched. The germline CDR1 and CDR2 sequences are LNHDA and SQIVND (reference sequence). This CDR3 contains 16 residues. This CDR3 is CASTPFTGTANYGYTF. The CDR3 nucleotides read TGTGCCAGTACCCCCTTTACCGGGACAGCTAACTATGGCTACACCTTC.

V is TRBV27 and J is TRBJ1-6; D unclear. CDR3 size: 13 residues. CDR1 is MNHEY and CDR2 is SMNVEV in the germline V gene (reference sequence). The V end lost 3 bases, the J end lost 2 bases, and 2 bases lay between the germline ends. The CDR3, as DNA: TGTGCCAGCAGTTTCACCTATAATTCACCCCTCCACTTT. Protein sequence: CASSFTYNSPLHF.

This rearrangement joins TRBV7-3 to TRBJ2-3; 9 bases are shared with TRBD2. Trimming took 6 bases from V and 3 from J; bases not matched to a gene: 7. Germline CDR1 SGHTA, CDR2 FQGTGA. This CDR3 contains 15 residues. CDR3 region: CASRLAGLATDTQYF. CDR3 coding DNA: TGTGCCAGCAGGCTGGCGGGACTAGCAACAGATACGCAGTATTTT.

The chain is built from TRBV25-1 and TRBJ2-3; 12 bases align to TRBD2. The germline gives CDR1 MGHDK, CDR2 SYGVNS. V gave up 4 bases and J gave up 6 bases; unmatched junction bases: 14. The CDR3 has 18 residues. CDR3 nucleotide sequence: TGTGCCAGCAGTGCCTACCCCGGCACTAGCGGGGGGAGGGATACGCAGTATTTT. Protein: CASSAYPGTSGGRDTQYF.

V and J are TRBV9 and TRBJ2-3; TRBD2 is a possible D gene (5 bases). The V and J ends lost 10 bases and 6 bases respectively, with 15 bases between them. Germline loops: CDR1 SGDLS, CDR2 YYNGEE. This CDR3 region has 12 residues. CDR3 DNA sequence: TGTGCCTCCTCCTTGACGGGGGATACGCAGTATTTT. As protein: CASSLTGDTQYF. Together with reference TRBV9 and TRBJ2-3, the CDR3 gives the full variable domain: DSGVTQTPKHLITATGQRVTLRCSPRSGDLSVYWYQQSLDQGLQFLIQYYNGEERAKGNILERFSAQQFPDLHSELNLSSLELGDSALYFCASSLTGDTQYFGPGTRLTVL.

J is TRBJ1-5 and V is TRBV30; weak D call: TRBD1 (5 bases). This CDR3 comprises 13 residues. The germline V and J ends were trimmed by 3 bases and 5 bases, with 11 bases remaining between them. Germline lookup yields CDR1 GTSNPN and CDR2 SVGIG (reference sequence). CDR3 nucleotides: TGTGCCTGGAGGTCGGGGGTGTATCAGCCCCAGCATTTT. It translates to CAWRSGVYQPQHF.

The rearrangement links TRBV5-1 to TRBJ2-1; 8 positions agree with TRBD2. V was pared by 5 bases and J by 3 bases, with 7 bases of the junction left unmatched. CDR3 length equals 15 residues. The germline gives CDR1 SGHRS, CDR2 YFSETQ. CDR3 amino acids: CASRTTGLGYNEQFF. CDR3 nucleotide sequence: TGCGCCAGCAGGACAACGGGACTAGGCTACAATGAGCAGTTCTTC.

The chain uses TRBV30 and TRBJ1-5; possibly TRBD1 for D (5 bases). The CDR3 covers 13 residues. With 7 bases removed from V and 4 bases from J, the gap between germline ends came to 14 bases. CDR1 and CDR2 (germline): GTSNPN, SVGIG (reference sequence). CDR3 in amino acids: CASGAGDNQPQHF. CDR3 nucleotide sequence: TGTGCCTCTGGGGCGGGGGATAATCAGCCCCAGCATTTT.

This chain joins TRBV7-6 and TRBJ2-7, with a possible D match to TRBD2 (6 bases). Germline CDR1 SGHVS, CDR2 FNYEAQ. The ends were cut back, 3 bases at V and 4 bases at J, with 13 bases in the middle. The length of the CDR3 is 14 residues. The CDR3 DNA reads TGTGCCAGCAGCTTGGGGCAACGGGGGTACGAGCAGTACTTC. Protein product: CASSLGQRGYEQYF.